This T cell receptor (beta chain) stems from a study of shared clonotypes between healthy human individuals (dated by TCRdb to the early 2020s). Describing the broader study: A couple of women and three men aged 18 to 49 years were included in the cohort. For each donor, CD4 naive and CD4 memory were each run on three plates, CD8 naive on two plates, and CD8 memory on one plate. To estimate repertoire size and how much clonotypes are shared between individuals, the study performed deep sequencing of blood TCR repertoires from roughly five healthy adults. Leukapheresis yielded between about 0.94 and 9 billion PBMCs per donor. To increase sequencing depth and limit assay-specific biases, different laboratories used diverse techniques to prepare libraries and sequence TCR repertoires.

General conclusions and limits of the study: Naive subsets generally had larger estimated clonotype richness than memory subsets. Compared with non-shared clonotypes, clonotypes shared by all four sorted-subset donors had higher generation probabilities. Because the study included a small number of donors, the genetic and exposure-history diversity represented was limited. Sampling was restricted to blood, and TCR repertoires in tissues likely differ from the TCR repertoires found in blood. Pairwise subsampling indicated that sequencing depth was expected to affect the degree of clonotype sharing among donors. Across four donors, approximately 5% of naive CD4, over 3% of naive CD8, approximately 2.5% of memory CD4, and roughly 0.41% of memory CD8 clonotypes were shared. Rarefaction of sorted-subset datasets indicated incomplete sequencing despite the large sequencing depth.

Healthy HIV-negative adults with no recently reported acute infections or vaccinations were included as donors. All donors were Caucasian adults living in Nashville, Tennessee, USA. Magnetic negative selection was used to enrich CD4+ T cells, after which naive cells were positively selected on CD45RA and the negative fraction became the memory subset. Blood was obtained by leukapheresis, after which PBMCs were separated by Ficoll-Histopaque density gradient centrifugation and cryopreserved in liquid nitrogen vapor phase. Analytical flow cytometry was used to check the purity and quantity of every magnetically sorted T cell population. Genomic DNA was isolated from every sorted fraction and measured by UV absorbance on a Nanodrop 2000c. On this clone itself: Its binding antigen is unknown. No clone much larger than this one lies a single base away; base qualities are absent.

TCR CDR3 regions were amplified from genomic DNA by multiplex PCR using the deep immunoSEQ assay. For each cell subset, the extracted genomic DNA was distributed evenly across all wells of several immunoSEQ 96-well plates, and each plate served as one replicate. For sorted subsets, around 200 ng genomic DNA, equal to tens of thousands of T cell genomes, was loaded into each replicate PCR. The purified libraries were quantified using a Qubit 3.0 fluorometer, sized with a Bioanalyzer 2100, and then quantified again using the KAPA Library Quantification kit. A separate single-read 150-cycle Illumina NextSeq 550 flow cell was used to sequence each immunoSEQ 96-well plate. The authors' analysis ran thus. The immunoSEQ output contained only junctional sequences without quality scores, so filtering could not match that applied to full-length reads. Sequences were annotated with PyIR, a Python wrapper for IgBLAST v1.9, using IMGT germline references to assign V/J genes and CDR3. Any read was removed if the V/J assignment was weak (E-value above 1e-6), the CDR3 was missing, or the read contained stop codons, out-of-frame junctions, or ambiguous translated residues. V3J clonotypes were defined as sequences sharing the same inferred V gene, J gene, and CDR3 amino acid sequence. Percentage overlap between repertoires was computed as shared unique clonotypes divided by the size of the smaller repertoire. Three approaches were used to assess repertoire richness: RTK rarefaction, the Chao1 estimator, and Recon v2.1 estimates of unobserved clonotypes. For all TCRbeta clonotypes obtained by the gDNA method from a few donors, generation probabilities were computed with OLGA. The immuneACCESS repertoire file appears here via TCRdb, limited to in-frame rearrangements. These files lack a portion of the clones; in checked studies, under half of the deficit traces to unresolved V genes, and the cause of the others is not known. The DNA was the basis for D and trimming; V, J and clone size are from that table. This sample comprises some 1,100,000 clones, about four fifths of them detected only once. The leading ten clones occupy approximately 0.56% of the sample.

CDR1 is given as SGHTA and CDR2 as FQGNSA, both from the germline V gene. From the cysteine through the phenylalanine, the CDR3 covers 15 amino acids. Left in the record is the CDR3 DNA by itself, 45 bases read in frame from the first base. V and J lose 4 bases and 1 base, and a span of 13 bases separates them. The chain is made from TRBV7-2 and TRBJ2-5, with an unclear D gene assignment. The origin of this receptor is a man aged 18 to 30 in good health. Some clones in this sample may be carry-over from other donors' samples. The sample taken for sequencing was memory CD4+ T cells from PBMCs. Reading the label with the study, this specimen's cell subset or site is: CD45RA-negative fraction. At the DNA level, the sequence is TGTGCCAGCAGCTCACGGCAGGCTGTCCAAGAGACCCAGTACTTC. This yields the protein CASSSRQAVQETQYF.